This T cell receptor beta chain was identified during a study of OX40 agonist ivuxolimab in advanced cancers. Across the study: Those enrolled were 82.7% male, with a mean age of around 58 years and ages from roughly 20 to 90. Study conclusions and caveats: On average, CD8+ T cells showed a greater number of expanded clones than CD4+.

The data were produced by immunoSEQ multiplex PCR, yet TCRdb's version contains in-frame clones alone and is incomplete. The table records roughly 23,000 clones, around 80% of them present only once. With respect to this clone: As yet, its antigen is unknown.

Germline CDR1 reads MGHRA; CDR2 reads YSYEKL. V gave up 4 bases and J gave up 6 bases; unmatched junction bases: 6. The CDR3 runs 15 residues. The sample here was CD4+ or CD8+ T cells sorted from blood, taken in a trial of the OX40 agonist ivuxolimab. The chain recombines TRBV4-1 with TRBJ2-1, with 10 bases that match TRBD2. The sequence was collected from an adult with an advanced solid tumor such as melanoma, head and neck, liver or kidney cancer. In DNA form, the CDR3 reads TGCGCCAGCAGCCTCGCGAGCGGGAGGGGCAATGAGCAGTTCTTC. Translation: CASSLASGRGNEQFF.